What follows are 8 T cell receptor beta chains derived from one specimen sequenced in a study of T cell responses to AZD1222 COVID-19 vaccine. Libraries were prepared by immunoSEQ multiplex PCR; TCRdb keeps only in-frame clonotypes and omits some of them. This table has about 140,000 clones, roughly 92% appearing once. The input for sequencing was peripheral blood, taken on day 0 of AZD1222 vaccination. These receptors came from an adult in good health.

This chain links TRBV7-2 with TRBJ2-7; 7 bases align to TRBD2. The CDR3 runs 14 residues. V dropped 0 bases and J dropped 2; count of bases not matched to a gene: 1. Germline CDR1 SGHTA, CDR2 FQGNSA. CDR3: CASSLAGGPYEQYF. The CDR3 bases are TGTGCCAGCAGCTTAGCGGGAGGGCCCTACGAGCAGTACTTC.

V and J are TRBV5-1 and TRBJ1-6; TRBD1 is a possible D gene (5 bases). V was clipped by 0 bases and J by 3 bases, with 13 bases between them. CDR3 length equals 17 residues. Looked up from germline, CDR1 is SGHRS and CDR2 is YFSETQ. The CDR3: CASSLVGQGLYNSPLHF. DNA of the CDR3: TGCGCCAGCAGCTTGGTTGGGCAGGGTCTCTATAATTCACCCCTCCACTTT.

The chain employs TRBV10-3 and TRBJ1-3; tentatively, D is TRBD1 (6 bases). This CDR3 has 14 amino acids. The V gene's germline CDR1 is ENHRY and CDR2 SYGVKD. V dropped 4 bases and J dropped 2 bases, with 9 bases sitting between them. CDR3 in amino acids: CAISGTETGNTIYF. The DNA of the CDR3 is TGTGCCATCAGTGGGACAGAAACTGGAAACACCATATATTTT.

The V and J genes are TRBV6-4 and TRBJ1-2; TRBD1 matches at 10 bases. The CDR3 consists of 15 residues. Germline CDR1 is MRHNA and CDR2 is SNTAGT. Trimming removed 5 bases from V and 7 bases from J; junction bases left unmatched: 10. CDR3 amino acids: CASSLTGTGAVGYTF. The CDR3 region has the DNA TGTGCCAGCAGTTTAACCGGGACAGGGGCCGTTGGCTACACCTTC.

This chain links TRBV21-1 with TRBJ2-6; TRBD2 is the table's D call, not checked against the DNA. TRBV21-1 is tagged as a pseudogene. The CDR3 has 19 amino acids. In nucleotides, the CDR3 is TGTGCCAGCAGCAAAGTTGGGGGGACGGGCTTGTCTGGGGCCAACGTCCTGACTTTC. It codes for CASSKVGGTGLSGANVLTF.

The CDR3: CASSLRAGADYFKYF. CDR3 bases: TGTGCCAGCAGCTTAAGGGCGGGGGCAGATTATTTTAAGTATTTT. The chain combines TRBV11-2 with TRBJ2-3, with a possible D match to TRBD2 (7 bases). The V gene lost 2 bases and the J gene lost 13 bases, with 22 bases spanning the gap. The germline gives CDR1 SGHAT, CDR2 FQNNGV. The CDR3 has 15 residues.

The DNA for the CDR3 is TGCAGTGCAACACGGGGCTACACCTTC. Translating it yields CSATRGYTF. The chain is built from TRBV20-1 and TRBJ1-2; D remains ambiguous. The length of the CDR3 is 9 residues. Germline V gene data show CDR1 as DFQATT and CDR2 as SNEGSKA (reference sequence). V shed 6 bases and J shed 8 bases, with 7 bases lying between them.

This clone appeared a single time. The chain combines TRBV19 with TRBJ1-1, with a tentative D call TRBD1 (5 bases). The V and J ends lost 1 base and 5 bases respectively, with 11 bases between them. Germline V gives CDR1 LNHDA, CDR2 SQIVND (reference sequence). The CDR3 is made up of 14 amino acids. For the CDR3, the DNA is TGTGCCAGTAGTATAGTTCAGGGAGGTACTGAAGCTTTCTTT. Translating it yields CASSIVQGGTEAFF.